Below are 27 T cell receptor beta chains sequenced from a single sample in a study of blood T cells in healthy people across ages. A second 7 to 11 cycle PCR used barcoded and J-beta primers. TCRdb re-called the 5' RACE reads with MiXCR, one entry per CDR3 protein. The table includes fewer than 900,000 distinct CDR3 sequences, around 34% detected once. The sample consisted of blood. The origin of the receptors is a man between 18 and 29 years old in good health.

This chain connects TRBV29-1 to TRBJ1-2, with TRBD1 matching 7 bases. The CDR3 has 13 residues. Germline values: CDR1 SQVTM, CDR2 ANQGSEA. Germline trimming cut 6 bases from V and 4 bases from J; bases unmatched to any gene: 8. The CDR3 is CSVQGGGSYGYTF. CDR3 in DNA: TGCAGCGTACAGGGAGGGGGCTCCTATGGCTACACCTTC. The full variable domain, rest sourced from reference TRBV29-1 and TRBJ1-2, is SAVISQKPSRDICQRGTSLTIQCQVDSQVTMMFWYRQQPGQSLTLIATANQGSEATYESGFVIDKFPISRPNLTFSTLTVSNMSPEDSSIYLCSVQGGGSYGYTFGSGTRLTVV.

This clonotype was recorded only once. The rearrangement links TRBV14 to TRBJ1-2; the match to TRBD1 covers 10 bases. Germline V gene data show CDR1 as SGHDN and CDR2 as FVKESK. After removal of 3 bases from V and 8 bases from J, the junction contained 3 bases not matched to a gene. This CDR3 region has 13 residues. The CDR3 DNA sequence: TGTGCCAGCAGCCAGGACAGGGGGTTCGGCTACACCTTC. It translates to CASSQDRGFGYTF.

This clonotype occurred a few times. V gene TRBV6-1 combines with J gene TRBJ2-5; 12 bases match TRBD1. The CDR3 is 15 residues long. The germline V gene encodes CDR1 MNHNS and CDR2 SASEGT. V dropped 7 bases and J dropped 5; count of bases not matched to a gene: 8. Written as DNA, the CDR3 is TGTGCCAGCAAACCGGGACAGGGGGCCTGGGAGACCCAGTACTTC. This sequence encodes CASKPGQGAWETQYF.

Here the CDR3 reads CASDNRENSNQPQHF. In nucleotides, the CDR3 is TGTGCCAGCGATAACAGGGAAAATAGCAATCAGCCCCAGCATTTT. This rearrangement joins TRBV6-5 to TRBJ1-5, with D possibly being TRBD1 (6 bases). Germline V gene lookup returns CDR1 MNHEY and CDR2 SVGAGI. This CDR3 is built from 15 residues. V lost 8 bases and J 0 bases, leaving 14 bases between the germline ends.

This clonotype was recorded a few times. The rearrangement joins TRBV7-6 to TRBJ2-3; D is perhaps TRBD1 (5 bases). Germline V gives CDR1 SGHVS, CDR2 FNYEAQ. The V end was cut by 1 base, the J end by 5 bases, with 7 bases between. The CDR3 consists of 13 residues. The chain's CDR3 is CASSLDQGDTQYF. The CDR3 DNA reads as TGTGCCAGCAGCTTAGATCAGGGAGATACGCAGTATTTT.

This clonotype occurred a few times. The chain joins TRBV29-1 to TRBJ1-1, with D uncertain. V lost 4 bases and J lost 6, with 12 bases in between. The CDR3 loop spans 12 amino acids. CDR1 SQVTM and CDR2 ANQGSEA come from the germline V gene. The CDR3 region has the DNA TGCAGCGTTGGTGTCGGCGCCCCTGAAGCTTTCTTT. Its translation: CSVGVGAPEAFF.

The genes are TRBV30 and TRBJ1-2; D unresolved. The CDR3 is made up of 14 amino acids. The germline V gene has CDR1 GTSNPN and CDR2 SVGIG (reference sequence). Trimming removed 0 bases at V and 1 base at J, with 9 bases between. The CDR3 loop reads CAWSVKQFNYGYTF. CDR3 nucleotide sequence: TGTGCCTGGAGTGTAAAACAGTTTAACTATGGCTACACCTTC.

This clonotype has only a few counts. The CDR3 reads CSASGVLGGADTQYF. The CDR3 coding sequence is TGCAGTGCTAGTGGGGTACTAGGAGGGGCAGATACGCAGTATTTT. The chain combines TRBV20-1 with TRBJ2-3; D is perhaps TRBD2 (6 bases). V was trimmed by 3 bases and J by 4 bases, leaving 17 bases between them. There are 15 residues in the CDR3. Germline V gene lookup returns CDR1 DFQATT and CDR2 SNEGSKA (reference sequence).

This clonotype was detected a few times. A much larger clone sits a single nucleotide away, making a read error possible. The rearrangement links TRBV7-2 to TRBJ2-1; 9 bases align to TRBD1. This CDR3 has 15 amino acids. Germline assignment: CDR1 SGHTA and CDR2 FQGNSA. The CDR3 sequence: CVSSLGQGSYNEQFF. CDR3 coding DNA: TGTGTCAGCAGCTTAGGACAGGGGTCCTACAATGAGCAGTTCTTC.

The rearrangement links TRBV20-1 to TRBJ1-2, with D hard to call. Between the trimmed V and J ends, which lost 3 bases and 5 bases, there was a span of 13 bases. Germline assignment: CDR1 DFQATT and CDR2 SNEGSKA (reference sequence). The CDR3 consists of 13 residues. The CDR3: CSARSDATYGYTF. The CDR3 region has the DNA TGCAGTGCTAGGTCGGATGCTACGTATGGCTACACCTTC.

The chain has TRBV4-1 and TRBJ2-3; TRBD2 is a possible D gene (7 bases). The CDR3 has 16 residues. The ends were cut back, 7 bases at V and 5 bases at J, with 22 bases in the middle. Germline V lookup: CDR1 MGHRA, CDR2 YSYEKL. The CDR3 is CASTSTGGVGGDTQYF. The CDR3 nucleotides are TGCGCCAGCACCTCCACGGGGGGCGTGGGCGGAGATACGCAGTATTTT.

V gene TRBV12-3 or TRBV12-4 combines with J gene TRBJ2-5; TRBD2 is a possible D gene (5 bases). V lost 5 bases and J 11 bases, leaving 27 bases between the germline ends. The length of the CDR3 is 16 residues. The DNA of the CDR3 is TGTGCCAGCAGTCCTGGAACTAGGGTCTCTAGCAATGAGCAGTACTTC. Residues: CASSPGTRVSSNEQYF.

The V gene is TRBV5-4, the J gene TRBJ1-1; D uncertain. The V gene lost 4 bases and the J gene lost 8 bases, with 18 bases spanning the gap. Germline values: CDR1 SGHNT, CDR2 YYREEE (reference sequence). The CDR3 totals 14 residues. The CDR3 DNA follows: TGTGCCAGCAGCCGTAGGACCTCAGCTACCGAAGCTTTCTTT. This gives the protein CASSRRTSATEAFF.

On this clonotype itself: A read error may produce the germline difference seen at one junction end. The CDR3 sequence: CTSSLATTDTQYF. The CDR3 DNA follows: TGTACCAGCAGTTTAGCGACCACAGATACGCAGTATTTT. This sequence joins TRBV12-3 or TRBV12-4 and TRBJ2-3, with D possibly TRBD2 on 5 matching bases. The length of the CDR3 is 13 residues.

This rearrangement joins TRBV5-1 to TRBJ1-1; the match to TRBD1 covers 9 bases. Germline V gives CDR1 SGHRS, CDR2 YFSETQ. V shed 4 bases and J 5 bases; nucleotides not matched to a gene: 12. The CDR3 consists of 16 residues. CDR3 sequence: CASSPPLQGAWTEAFF. CDR3 nucleotides: TGCGCCAGCAGCCCTCCTCTACAGGGGGCTTGGACTGAAGCTTTCTTT.

This clonotype was seen a few times. The chain uses TRBV12-3 or TRBV12-4 and TRBJ1-1; D not certain. V gave up 2 bases and J gave up 0 bases, with 13 bases separating them. This CDR3 comprises 16 residues. CDR3 nucleotides: TGTGCCAGCAGTTTATCCATATACGGCATGAACACTGAAGCTTTCTTT. Amino acid sequence: CASSLSIYGMNTEAFF.

The V and J genes are TRBV18 and TRBJ1-1; 7 bases match TRBD1. The CDR3 runs to 16 residues. V dropped 0 bases and J dropped 6; count of bases not matched to a gene: 10. Germline V gene data show CDR1 as KGHSH and CDR2 as LQKENI. This CDR3 is CASSPPIWQGGAEAFF. The CDR3 DNA follows: TGTGCCAGCTCACCACCGATCTGGCAGGGGGGGGCTGAAGCTTTCTTT.

This clonotype came up a few times. This rearrangement joins TRBV4-3 to TRBJ2-1, with D tentatively TRBD1 or TRBD2 (6 bases each). This CDR3 comprises 20 residues. Germline V gene lookup returns CDR1 LGHNA and CDR2 YSLEER. Trimming left V 0 bases short and J 0 bases short, with 21 bases between. This CDR3 reads CASSQDSQWWGAISYNEQFF. Here the CDR3 DNA reads TGCGCCAGCAGCCAAGATTCGCAGTGGTGGGGGGCAATCTCCTACAATGAGCAGTTCTTC.

There are many counts of this clonotype. V is TRBV28 and J is TRBJ1-2; weak D call: TRBD1 (5 bases). Germline-derived CDR1 and CDR2 are MDHEN and SYDVKM. Trimming removed 7 bases at V and 4 bases at J, with 13 bases between. The CDR3 contains 13 residues. CDR3 protein: CASKGPGGYGYTF. CDR3 bases: TGTGCCAGCAAGGGACCCGGTGGCTATGGCTACACCTTC.

This clonotype was seen at least ten times. The rearrangement uses TRBV5-1 and TRBJ1-6; 7 nucleotides line up with TRBD1. This CDR3 comprises 14 residues. Unmatched junction bases numbered 4, after V lost 4 bases and J lost 6 bases. Germline V gene lookup returns CDR1 SGHRS and CDR2 YFSETQ. The CDR3 sequence is CASSLDRVNSPLHF. The CDR3 coding sequence is TGCGCCAGCAGCCTCGACAGGGTTAATTCACCCCTCCACTTT.

The sample holds a few counts of this clonotype. The V call is TRBV12-3 or TRBV12-4, the J call TRBJ2-2, with unresolved D. CDR3 length: 15 amino acids. Trimming stripped 2 bases from V and 0 bases from J, with 7 bases between. The CDR3 DNA reads TGTGCCAGCAGTTTAAATCCCGCGAACACCGGGGAGCTGTTTTTT. Protein: CASSLNPANTGELFF.

Many counts were recorded for this clonotype. The rearrangement uses TRBV5-1 and TRBJ2-3; D gene ambiguous. Germline CDR1 and CDR2: SGHRS and YFSETQ. V was pared by 0 bases and J by 2 bases, with 10 bases between. CDR3 length: 15 amino acids. The CDR3 here is CASSLAAKPTDTQYF. The CDR3 coding sequence is TGCGCCAGCAGCTTGGCCGCTAAACCCACAGATACGCAGTATTTT.

J is TRBJ1-1 and V is TRBV7-8, with a possible D match to TRBD1 (5 bases). CDR3 length: 13 residues. Germline V CDR1 and CDR2: SGHVS, FQNEAQ. The V end was cut by 4 bases, the J end by 5 bases, with 11 bases between. The DNA for the CDR3 is TGTGCCAGCAGCTCCGACAGTACAACTGAAGCTTTCTTT. As protein: CASSSDSTTEAFF.

Points on this clonotype: The junction differs from germline at one of its ends, possibly a read error. The gene calls are TRBV12-3 or TRBV12-4 and TRBJ2-3; a possible D gene is TRBD2 (5 bases). The CDR3 has 16 amino acids. The CDR3 DNA follows: TGTGCCAGCAGTCCAAGAGACCGCGCTAGCACAGATGCGCAGTATTTT. Amino acids: CASSPRDRASTDAQYF.

There are a few counts of this clonotype. The genes are TRBV27 and TRBJ2-7, with D tentatively TRBD1 or TRBD2 (6 bases each). V was pared by 3 bases and J by 7 bases, with 16 bases between. The germline CDR1 and CDR2 sequences are MNHEY and SMNVEV (reference sequence). This CDR3 has 14 residues. Here the CDR3 DNA reads TGTGCCAGCAGTTTTGGTGGGGGGCCCCAAGAGCAGTACTTC. Amino acids: CASSFGGGPQEQYF.

To note about this clonotype: An end of the junction does not agree with germline; a read error may underlie this. V usage is TRBV4-2 and J usage is TRBJ1-5, with unresolved D. This CDR3 is 17 amino acids long. Germline V lookup: CDR1 LGHNA, CDR2 YNFKEQ. In DNA form, the CDR3 reads TGTGCCAGCAGCCTCTACCTGGAAAGGATGAGCAATCGGCCCCAGCATTTT. Translation gives CASSLYLERMSNRPQHF.

The genes are TRBV7-4 and TRBJ2-5, with D hard to call. Germline values: CDR1 SGHVT, CDR2 SQSDAQ. V lost 1 base, J lost 4 bases, and 16 bases lay in between. The CDR3 loop spans 16 amino acids. The CDR3 loop is CASSLEWFTSRETQYF. Written as DNA, the CDR3 is TGTGCCAGCAGCTTAGAGTGGTTTACCTCCCGAGAGACCCAGTACTTC.